In its sample, the clone carrying this T cell receptor beta chain was seen a few times. As yet, its antigen is unknown. This record belongs to a study of T-cell memory formation after mild COVID-19. The authors produced TCR alpha and TCR beta cDNA libraries with sample barcodes and UMIs by 5'RACE using constant-segment primers. TCRdb ran MiXCR on the 5' RACE reads and lists one entry per CDR3 protein. This table holds more than 150,000 distinct CDR3 sequences, less than 20% found once. V gave up 5 bases and J gave up 7 bases; unmatched junction bases: 6. The length of the CDR3 is 14 residues. Germline CDR1 SGHTA, CDR2 FQGNSA. Points from the study as a whole: Some responding clones appeared in pre-infection memory, suggesting cross-reactive memory joined. Among contracting clones, CD4+ were mainly CM/EM and CD8+ enriched in EMRA. Contracting clones from day 15 to 85 showed balanced CD4/CD8; later expanders favored CD4+.

The sample was PBMCs or a T cell subset sorted from them (not recorded which). This sequence originates from a man between 18 and 29 years old who had mild COVID-19 (a few samples of this study predate the infection). Cell type and time point are not known. The V gene is TRBV7-2, the J gene TRBJ2-1; 9 nucleotides match TRBD2. The CDR3 coding sequence is TGTGCCAGCAGCCGCGGGGGGGCCTTAAATGAGCAGTTCTTC. Amino acid sequence: CASSRGGALNEQFF.